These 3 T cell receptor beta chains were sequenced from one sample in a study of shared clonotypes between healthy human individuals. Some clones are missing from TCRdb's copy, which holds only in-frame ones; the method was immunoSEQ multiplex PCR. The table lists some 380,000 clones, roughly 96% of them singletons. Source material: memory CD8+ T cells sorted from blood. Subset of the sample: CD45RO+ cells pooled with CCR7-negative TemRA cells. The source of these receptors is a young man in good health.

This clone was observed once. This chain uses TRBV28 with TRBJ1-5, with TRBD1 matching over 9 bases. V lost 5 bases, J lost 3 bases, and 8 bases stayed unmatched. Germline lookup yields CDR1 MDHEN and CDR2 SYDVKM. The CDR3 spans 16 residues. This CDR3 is CASSPGTGNPNQPQHF. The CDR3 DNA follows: TGTGCCAGCAGTCCGGGGACAGGGAACCCCAATCAGCCCCAGCATTTT.

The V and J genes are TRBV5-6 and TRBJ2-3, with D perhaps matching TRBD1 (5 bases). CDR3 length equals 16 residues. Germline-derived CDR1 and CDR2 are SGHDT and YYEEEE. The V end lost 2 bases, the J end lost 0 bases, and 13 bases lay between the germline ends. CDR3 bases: TGTGCCAGCAGCTTTAGCAGACAGCCTAGCACAGATACGCAGTATTTT. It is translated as CASSFSRQPSTDTQYF.

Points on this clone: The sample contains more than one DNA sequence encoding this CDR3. For the CDR3, the DNA is TGTGCCTGGACCGGGGCAGATACGCAGTATTTT. Protein: CAWTGADTQYF. The chain recombines TRBV30 with TRBJ2-3, with D possibly matching TRBD2 (5 bases). V lost 4 bases and J lost 4, with 6 bases in between. Germline V CDR1 and CDR2: GTSNPN, SVGIG (reference sequence). The CDR3 spans 11 residues.